This entry features one T cell receptor beta chain sequence. The antigen remains unidentified. The junction does not match germline at one end; this may be a read error. The sample comes from a study of post-analysis software for immune sequencing data. The overall study: There were relapsing-remitting, secondary progressive and progressive-relapsing multiple sclerosis among the disease courses included.

Germline CDR1 reads ENHRY; CDR2 reads SYGVKD. The CDR3 sequence is 13 residues long. Unique molecular identifiers tagged the TCR beta cDNA libraries. T cells numbering roughly 1 to 10 million yielded 500,000 to 550,000 cDNA molecules. Using its own MiXCR run on the PCR reads, TCRdb lists one record per CDR3 protein. The table lists roughly 600,000 distinct CDR3 sequences, 44% of them singletons. General study findings and limits: Among 5 or 6 TRBV segments more frequent in patients than controls were TRBV5-6, TRBV5-1 and TRBV20-1. Strong co-clustering by F measure was evident for samples that had been prepared in the same batch. Controls had significantly higher normalized Chao1 diversity than multiple sclerosis patients.

The clonotype comes from a girl aged 5 to 17 with multiple sclerosis. The chain uses TRBV10-3 and TRBJ1-1; no clear D gene. The material sequenced was blood. Here the CDR3 reads CAISEGGKTEAFF. CDR3 sequence (DNA): TGTGCCATCAGTGAAGGTGGGAAGACTGAGGCTTTCTTT.